These 23 T cell receptor beta chains share one sample of origin, sequenced in a study of blood T cell repertoires in COVID-19. Assay: immunoSEQ multiplex PCR; the TCRdb copy retains only in-frame clones and omits some. The sample has hundreds of thousands of clones; 70% to 90% are singletons. Sequencing was carried out using PBMCs or T cells enriched from blood (not recorded which). The receptors originated from a woman aged 60-70 years in a cohort exposed to, infected with or recovered from COVID-19 (not recorded which).

This clone has only a few counts. V usage is TRBV28 and J usage is TRBJ2-3; 10 bases match TRBD1. J was trimmed by 5 bases and V by 6 bases; bases with no gene match: 11. Per germline, CDR1 MDHEN and CDR2 SYDVKM. The CDR3 has 16 residues. DNA of the CDR3: TGTGCCAGCAGCTCCCGGGACAGGGGCTTGGTAGATACGCAGTATTTT. It encodes CASSSRDRGLVDTQYF.

Written as DNA, the CDR3 is TGTGCCAGCTCCCTCCGACAGGGCGGTTACAATGAGCAGTTCTTC. It yields the protein CASSLRQGGYNEQFF. The chain employs TRBV7-3 and TRBJ2-1, with 7 bases identical to TRBD1. The CDR3 loop spans 15 amino acids. Losses at the gene ends were 8 bases for V and 4 bases for J; bases not matched to a gene: 11. Germline V gene lookup returns CDR1 SGHTA and CDR2 FQGTGA.

The J gene is TRBJ2-7, the V gene TRBV10-3; D might be TRBD2 (6 bases). V dropped 8 bases and J dropped 6 bases, with 17 bases sitting between them. Germline CDR1 ENHRY, CDR2 SYGVKD. The CDR3 loop spans 13 amino acids. The CDR3: CAISRGTNREQYF. CDR3 bases: TGTGCCATCTCTCGCGGGACCAACCGCGAGCAGTACTTC.

This chain uses TRBV15 with TRBJ2-1; the D gene is possibly TRBD2 (6 bases). Germline assignment: CDR1 LNHNV and CDR2 YYDKDF (reference sequence). With 3 bases removed from V and 0 bases from J, the gap between germline ends came to 12 bases. The CDR3 runs to 16 residues. The CDR3 bases are TGTGCCACCAGCAGCTACTCGGGACTCTCCTACAATGAGCAGTTCTTC. It is translated as CATSSYSGLSYNEQFF. The full variable domain, with the rest looked up from reference TRBV15 and TRBJ2-1, is DAMVIQNPRYQVTQFGKPVTLSCSQTLNHNVMYWYQQKSSQAPKLLFHYYDKDFNNEADTPDNFQSRRPNTSFCFLDIRSPGLGDTAMYLCATSSYSGLSYNEQFFGPGTRLTVL.

The chain employs TRBV7-8 and TRBJ2-1; 7 bases align to TRBD2. J gave up 5 bases and V 5 bases, and 9 bases lay outside the gene matches. Germline V gene lookup returns CDR1 SGHVS and CDR2 FQNEAQ. This CDR3 region has 15 residues. The CDR3 DNA reads TGTGCCAGCAGCCCGCGCGGGAGAGGGGACAATGAGCAGTTCTTC. Protein: CASSPRGRGDNEQFF. The full variable domain, its missing parts supplied by reference TRBV7-8 and TRBJ2-1, is GAGVSQSPRYKVAKRGQDVALRCDPISGHVSLFWYQQALGQGPEFLTYFQNEAQLDKSGLPSDRFFAERPEGSVSTLKIQRTQQEDSAVYLCASSPRGRGDNEQFFGPGTRLTVL.

The chain links TRBV28 to TRBJ1-1, with TRBD1 matching 9 bases. The CDR3 is 11 amino acids. The trim removed 6 bases at V and 11 bases at J, leaving 4 bases unmatched. Germline lookup yields CDR1 MDHEN and CDR2 SYDVKM. The DNA of the CDR3 is TGTGCCAGCAGACGGGACAGGGAGGCTTTCTTT. Translation: CASRRDREAFF.

The gene calls are TRBV2 and TRBJ1-2; 7 bases agree with TRBD1. Trimming took 3 bases from V and 8 from J; bases not matched to a gene: 9. This CDR3 has 14 residues. In germline, CDR1 is SNHLY, CDR2 FYNNEI. This chain's CDR3 is CASSELQGVEGYTF. The CDR3 DNA reads TGTGCCAGCAGTGAGCTGCAGGGGGTAGAGGGCTACACCTTC. Full variable domain (outside the CDR3, taken from reference TRBV2 and TRBJ1-2): EPEVTQTPSHQVTQMGQEVILRCVPISNHLYFYWYRQILGQKVEFLVSFYNNEISEKSEIFDDQFSVERPDGSNFTLKIRSTKLEDSAMYFCASSELQGVEGYTFGSGTRLTVV.

V is TRBV5-4 and J is TRBJ2-5, with 9 positions matching TRBD2. Losses at the gene ends were 0 bases for V and 2 bases for J; bases not matched to a gene: 5. Germline CDR1 SGHNT, CDR2 YYREEE (reference sequence). The CDR3 is made up of 16 amino acids. CDR3 sequence: CASSLELAGMQETQYF. As DNA, the CDR3 is TGTGCCAGCAGCTTGGAGCTAGCGGGAATGCAAGAGACCCAGTACTTC.

The chain combines TRBV19 with TRBJ2-1, with 7 bases lining up with TRBD1. CDR3 length: 17 residues. CDR1 LNHDA and CDR2 SQIVND come from the germline V gene (reference sequence). The V gene end was trimmed by 3 bases and the J gene end by 0 bases; junction bases not matched to a gene: 8. In DNA form, the CDR3 reads TGTGCCAGTAGTATCGGACAGGCCTCCTCCTCCTACAATGAGCAGTTCTTC. It specifies CASSIGQASSSYNEQFF.

The V call is TRBV7-9, the J call TRBJ2-1, with 9 nucleotides matching TRBD2. V shed 4 bases and J 8 bases; nucleotides not matched to a gene: 3. The CDR3 is 13 residues long. Germline V gene data show CDR1 as SEHNR and CDR2 as FQNEAQ (reference sequence). CDR3 protein: CASSWLAGHEQFF. The CDR3, as DNA: TGTGCCAGCAGCTGGCTAGCGGGACATGAGCAGTTCTTC.

The chain combines TRBV6-5 with TRBJ2-7, with 8 positions matching TRBD1. Germline CDR1 is MNHEY and CDR2 is SVGAGI. The CDR3 extends over 15 amino acids. The V gene end was trimmed by 6 bases and the J gene end by 0 bases; junction bases not matched to a gene: 7. The CDR3 bases are TGTGCCAGCAGCTCCCCAGGGACAGGCTCCTACGAGCAGTACTTC. This gives the protein CASSSPGTGSYEQYF.

The V gene is TRBV25-1, the J gene TRBJ2-1; D is possibly TRBD2 (5 bases). V dropped 3 bases and J dropped 8 bases, with 20 bases sitting between them. CDR3 size: 16 residues. Germline V gene data show CDR1 as MGHDK and CDR2 as SYGVNS. The CDR3 spells CASSDFLRGIDDEQFF. Here the CDR3 DNA reads TGTGCCAGCAGTGATTTCCTGCGAGGGATTGACGATGAGCAGTTCTTC.

On this clone itself: The junction shows a germline mismatch at one end, possibly a read error. The chain couples TRBV7-9 to TRBJ2-5, with 8 bases fitting TRBD2. This CDR3 spans 14 amino acids. Germline CDR1 reads SEHNR; CDR2 reads FQNEAQ (reference sequence). The CDR3 bases are TGTGCCAGCAGCATAGCGGGGCCGGATGAGACCCAGTACTTC. Amino acids: CASSIAGPDETQYF.

This chain uses TRBV5-6 with TRBJ1-5, with 7 nucleotides matching TRBD1. Germline assignment: CDR1 SGHDT and CDR2 YYEEEE. The CDR3 length is 17 residues. Unmatched junction bases numbered 10, after V lost 4 bases and J lost 0 bases. The chain's CDR3 is CASSARQGLHSNQPQHF. The CDR3 DNA reads as TGTGCCAGCAGCGCCCGACAGGGCCTCCATAGCAATCAGCCCCAGCATTTT.

This chain joins TRBV7-6 and TRBJ2-3; D perhaps matches TRBD1 (5 bases). Trimming pared 2 bases from V and 6 bases from J, leaving 15 bases between. The CDR3 contains 15 residues. Germline V gene lookup returns CDR1 SGHVS and CDR2 FNYEAQ. The CDR3 region has the DNA TGTGCCAGCAGCTTAATGGCTCACAGGTCCGATACGCAGTATTTT. This gives the protein CASSLMAHRSDTQYF. Drawing the rest from reference TRBV7-6 and TRBJ2-3, the complete variable domain is GAGVSQSPRYKVTKRGQDVALRCDPISGHVSLYWYRQALGQGPEFLTYFNYEAQQDKSGLPNDRFSAERPEGSISTLTIQRTEQRDSAMYRCASSLMAHRSDTQYFGPGTRLTVL.

The chain employs TRBV3-1 (or the pseudogene TRBV3-2) and TRBJ2-7; 13 nucleotides line up with TRBD2. CDR1 is LGHDT, CDR2 YNNKEL, per germline (reference sequence). V was pared by 4 bases and J by 3 bases, with 6 bases of the junction left unmatched. This CDR3 comprises 16 residues. In nucleotides, the CDR3 is TGTGCCAGCAGCCCTTTGGGACTAGCGGGAAACTACGAGCAGTACTTC. This sequence encodes CASSPLGLAGNYEQYF.

The chain recombines TRBV10-3 with TRBJ1-1, with D maybe TRBD1 (5 bases). Per the germline V gene, CDR1 is ENHRY and CDR2 is SYGVKD. Trimming pared 2 bases from V and 5 bases from J, leaving 12 bases between. CDR3 length: 14 residues. CDR3 nucleotides: TGTGCCATCAGTGAGGGGAGGGAGGGGACTGAAGCTTTCTTT. This translates into CAISEGREGTEAFF.

V usage is TRBV19 and J usage is TRBJ2-1; 9 positions match TRBD2. Germline V CDR1 and CDR2: LNHDA, SQIVND (reference sequence). The CDR3 has 15 residues. Trimming removed 5 bases from V and 5 bases from J; junction bases left unmatched: 7. In DNA, the CDR3 is TGTGCCAGTAGTGTTAGCGGGAGAAGAAACAATGAGCAGTTCTTC. Its translation: CASSVSGRRNNEQFF.

This clone was seen once. This rearrangement joins TRBV7-9 to TRBJ2-3; perhaps TRBD1 as D (5 bases). V was clipped by 1 base and J by 5 bases, with 10 bases between them. CDR1 SEHNR and CDR2 FQNEAQ come from the germline V gene (reference sequence). The CDR3 runs 14 residues. The DNA of the CDR3 is TGTGCCAGCAGCTTAGAGCAGGGTATAGATACGCAGTATTTT. Residues: CASSLEQGIDTQYF.

The chain combines TRBV27 with TRBJ1-6; 9 bases are shared with TRBD1. Trimming cost V 1 base and J 7 bases; bases outside gene matches: 5. The CDR3 runs 16 residues. Germline V gene sequence: CDR1 MNHEY, CDR2 SMNVEV (reference sequence). The CDR3 DNA reads as TGTGCCAGCAGTTTATTCCGGACAGGGGAAAATTCACCCCTCCACTTT. It encodes CASSLFRTGENSPLHF.

CDR3 DNA sequence: TGTGCCAGCAGTCAGGGGACAGGGGACACCGGGGAGCTGTTTTTT. It encodes CASSQGTGDTGELFF. The chain joins TRBV27 to TRBJ2-2, with 10 bases aligning to TRBD1. CDR1 is MNHEY and CDR2 is SMNVEV in the germline V gene (reference sequence). The CDR3 runs to 15 residues. J was trimmed by 3 bases and V by 5 bases; bases with no gene match: 3.

The chain is built from TRBV6-6 and TRBJ1-1, with 8 bases aligning to TRBD1. V shed 3 bases, J shed 0 bases, and the junction held 3 bases outside the gene matches. There are 15 residues in the CDR3. The germline CDR1 and CDR2 sequences are MNHNY and SVGAGI (reference sequence). CDR3 nucleotides: TGTGCCAGCAGTTATCGGACAGGGATGAACACTGAAGCTTTCTTT. Its translation is CASSYRTGMNTEAFF.

The chain is built from TRBV19 and TRBJ2-5; 8 bases align to TRBD1. J was trimmed by 5 bases and V by 3 bases; bases with no gene match: 11. CDR1 is LNHDA, CDR2 SQIVND, per germline (reference sequence). CDR3 length: 16 amino acids. CDR3 bases: TGTGCCAGTAGTATGGGTACAGGGGGATGGTCGGAGACCCAGTACTTC. This gives the protein CASSMGTGGWSETQYF.